These 29 T cell receptor beta chains were sequenced from one sample in a study of cytomegalovirus exposure and HLA in healthy donors. Use of 60 Vbeta and 13 Jbeta primers characterized the PCR. Only in-frame clones appear in the TCRdb table, and some are missing; sequencing was by immunoSEQ multiplex PCR. The sample consists of approximately 160,000 clones, approximately 81% of them appearing once. The source material was PBMCs. All receptors come from a woman younger than 30 in good health and CMV-seronegative.

This chain connects TRBV9 to TRBJ2-7; 8 bases match TRBD2. Germline-derived CDR1 and CDR2 are SGDLS and YYNGEE. V gave up 0 bases and J gave up 3 bases; unmatched junction bases: 2. This CDR3 spans 14 amino acids. The CDR3 loop is CASSVAREGYEQYF. Written as DNA, the CDR3 is TGTGCCAGCAGCGTAGCCCGGGAGGGCTACGAGCAGTACTTC. Filled out from reference TRBV9 and TRBJ2-7, the complete variable domain reads DSGVTQTPKHLITATGQRVTLRCSPRSGDLSVYWYQQSLDQGLQFLIQYYNGEERAKGNILERFSAQQFPDLHSELNLSSLELGDSALYFCASSVAREGYEQYFGPGTRLTVT.

The chain joins TRBV5-8 to TRBJ2-1, with D perhaps TRBD2 (5 bases). Germline V gene sequence: CDR1 SGHTS, CDR2 YDEGEE. V was trimmed by 6 bases and J by 4 bases, leaving 11 bases between them. The CDR3 contains 13 residues. The CDR3 nucleotides read TGTGCCAGCACCTGGACTCTATACAATGAGCAGTTCTTC. Translating it yields CASTWTLYNEQFF.

J is TRBJ2-1 and V is TRBV15; 9 bases fit TRBD2. The trim removed 3 bases at V and 3 bases at J, leaving 3 bases unmatched. This CDR3 has 15 amino acids. CDR1 LNHNV and CDR2 YYDKDF come from the germline V gene (reference sequence). The CDR3 region has the DNA TGTGCCACCAGCAGCGGGACTAGCAGCTACAATGAGCAGTTCTTC. Translation gives CATSSGTSSYNEQFF.

This chain links TRBV20-1 with TRBJ2-5, with a tentative D call TRBD1 (5 bases). The germline gives CDR1 DFQATT, CDR2 SNEGSKA (reference sequence). This CDR3 is 11 amino acids long. With 7 bases removed from V and 2 bases from J, the gap between germline ends came to 8 bases. The CDR3 protein is CSDRLQETQYF. The CDR3 DNA sequence: TGCAGTGACAGGCTACAAGAGACCCAGTACTTC.

The chain has TRBV30 and TRBJ1-2; D is undetermined. The length of the CDR3 is 14 residues. Germline loops: CDR1 GTSNPN, CDR2 SVGIG (reference sequence). V lost 4 bases to trimming and J lost 5 bases, with 17 bases between them. The CDR3 coding sequence is TGTGCCTGGATGTTGAGGTCGGGAAGGTATGGCTACACCTTC. Its protein product is CAWMLRSGRYGYTF.

The CDR3 loop reads CASSSSRAGVGNNEQFF. CDR3 coding DNA: TGTGCCAGCAGCTCATCGAGAGCCGGAGTAGGCAATAATGAGCAGTTCTTC. This chain joins TRBV7-3 and TRBJ2-1; no definite D call. The V and J ends lost 4 bases and 7 bases respectively, with 23 bases between them. The CDR3 extends over 17 amino acids. Germline loops: CDR1 SGHTA, CDR2 FQGTGA.

The chain combines TRBV6-5 with TRBJ2-7, with D perhaps matching TRBD1 (5 bases). Germline lookup yields CDR1 MNHEY and CDR2 SVGAGI. Trimming stripped 0 bases from V and 0 bases from J, with 12 bases between. The CDR3 spans 16 residues. The CDR3 protein is CASSYSIPGHSYEQYF. CDR3 in DNA: TGTGCCAGCAGTTACTCGATACCTGGACACTCCTACGAGCAGTACTTC.

V usage is TRBV7-2 and J usage is TRBJ1-1; 10 bases map to TRBD1. The CDR3 runs to 18 residues. Unmatched junction bases numbered 11, after V lost 4 bases and J lost 0 bases. Germline lookup yields CDR1 SGHTA and CDR2 FQGNSA. The CDR3 here is CASSYPRGTGVVNTEAFF. CDR3 DNA sequence: TGTGCCAGCAGCTATCCAAGAGGGACAGGGGTAGTGAACACTGAAGCTTTCTTT.

This clone turned up a few times. The genes are TRBV6-1 and TRBJ2-7; possible D gene TRBD2, 6 bases. There are 16 residues in the CDR3. The V gene's germline CDR1 is MNHNS and CDR2 SASEGT. V shed 0 bases and J shed 0 bases, with 12 bases lying between them. CDR3 amino acids: CASSEAQGLPSYEQYF. CDR3 nucleotides: TGTGCCAGCAGTGAAGCGCAGGGACTGCCCTCCTACGAGCAGTACTTC.

The V and J genes are TRBV5-1 and TRBJ2-1; 9 positions match TRBD2. V dropped 0 bases and J dropped 2; count of bases not matched to a gene: 3. Per germline, CDR1 SGHRS and CDR2 YFSETQ. This CDR3 has 16 amino acids. The CDR3 DNA is TGCGCCAGCAGCTTGGTGGCTAGCGGGGCCTACAATGAGCAGTTCTTC. Its translation: CASSLVASGAYNEQFF.

V usage is TRBV11-3 and J usage is TRBJ1-2, with TRBD1 matching over 7 bases. V shed 1 base, J shed 0 bases, and the junction held 2 bases outside the gene matches. Germline CDR1 and CDR2: SGHNT and YENEEA. The CDR3 has 15 residues. The CDR3 DNA sequence: TGTGCCAGCAGCTTAGGACAGGGAACTAACTATGGCTACACCTTC. Translating it yields CASSLGQGTNYGYTF.

The V gene is TRBV5-1, the J gene TRBJ2-3; the D gene is possibly TRBD2 (5 bases). Trimming cost V 6 bases and J 3 bases, with 14 bases left between them. This CDR3 is built from 14 residues. Germline CDR1 reads SGHRS; CDR2 reads YFSETQ. The CDR3 sequence is CASKWNPGTDTQYF. The CDR3 DNA reads as TGCGCCAGCAAGTGGAATCCGGGGACAGATACGCAGTATTTT.

The chain links TRBV18 to TRBJ2-1; 11 positions agree with TRBD2. This CDR3 contains 17 residues. V was pared by 2 bases and J by 8 bases, with 11 bases of the junction left unmatched. Germline V gene data show CDR1 as KGHSH and CDR2 as LQKENI. CDR3 DNA sequence: TGTGCCAGCTCACCAGGCACTAGCGGGAGAAAGGGAGATGAGCAGTTCTTC. Translated: CASSPGTSGRKGDEQFF. Using reference TRBV18 and TRBJ2-1 for the parts outside the CDR3, the full variable domain is NAGVMQNPRHLVRRRGQEARLRCSPMKGHSHVYWYRQLPEEGLKFMVYLQKENIIDESGMPKERFSAEFPKEGPSILRIQQVVRGDSAAYFCASSPGTSGRKGDEQFFGPGTRLTVL.

The chain uses TRBV7-9 and TRBJ2-7, with 11 bases that match TRBD2. Germline assignment: CDR1 SEHNR and CDR2 FQNEAQ (reference sequence). Trimming removed 5 bases from V and 2 bases from J; junction bases left unmatched: 5. This CDR3 region has 15 residues. This chain's CDR3 is CASSQGTSGTYEQYF. The DNA for the CDR3 is TGTGCCAGCAGCCAAGGGACTAGCGGCACCTACGAGCAGTACTTC.

This sequence joins TRBV6-6 and TRBJ2-1; possibly TRBD1 for D (5 bases). The CDR3 sequence is 15 residues long. Trimming cost V 4 bases and J 6 bases, with 16 bases left between them. The germline gives CDR1 MNHNY, CDR2 SVGAGI (reference sequence). CDR3 nucleotide sequence: TGTGCCAGCAGTTGGGGCGGATACGGTGTCAATGAGCAGTTCTTC. This sequence encodes CASSWGGYGVNEQFF.

This clone was counted a single time. The chain has TRBV5-4 and TRBJ1-4; TRBD1 aligns across 8 bases. The length of the CDR3 is 16 residues. V trimming: 0 bases; J trimming: 7 bases; junction bases outside the gene matches: 8. CDR1 is SGHNT, CDR2 YYREEE, per germline (reference sequence). The DNA for the CDR3 is TGTGCCAGCAGCTTGGGGCCCCAGGGGGCAGCTGAAAAACTGTTTTTT. As protein: CASSLGPQGAAEKLFF.

V and J are TRBV7-6 and TRBJ2-1, with D perhaps TRBD2 (6 bases). V lost 4 bases to trimming and J lost 2 bases, with 21 bases between them. CDR1 is SGHVS and CDR2 is FNYEAQ in the germline V gene. The length of the CDR3 is 18 residues. The CDR3 protein is CASSSLNIGRGTYNEQFF. For the CDR3, the DNA is TGTGCCAGCAGCTCATTGAATATCGGGCGGGGAACCTACAATGAGCAGTTCTTC.

The chain carries TRBV18 and TRBJ1-4; 9 nucleotides match TRBD1. The CDR3 runs to 17 residues. Germline V gene sequence: CDR1 KGHSH, CDR2 LQKENI. J gave up 3 bases and V 4 bases, and 9 bases lay outside the gene matches. In DNA, the CDR3 is TGTGCCAGCTCACGAGCCCGACAGGGGGGATCTAATGAAAAACTGTTTTTT. It is translated as CASSRARQGGSNEKLFF. Looking up the rest from reference TRBV18 and TRBJ1-4 gives the full variable domain: NAGVMQNPRHLVRRRGQEARLRCSPMKGHSHVYWYRQLPEEGLKFMVYLQKENIIDESGMPKERFSAEFPKEGPSILRIQQVVRGDSAAYFCASSRARQGGSNEKLFFGSGTQLSVL.

The gene calls are TRBV19 and TRBJ1-2, with a weak D call TRBD1 (6 bases). The V end was cut by 3 bases, the J end by 6 bases, with 17 bases between. From germline, CDR1 is LNHDA and CDR2 SQIVND (reference sequence). The CDR3 totals 15 residues. The CDR3 region is CASSINPQGLDGYTF. The DNA of the CDR3 is TGTGCCAGTAGTATCAACCCGCAGGGGCTCGATGGCTACACCTTC. The variable domain in full, with the rest retrieved from reference TRBV19 and TRBJ1-2, is DGGITQSPKYLFRKEGQNVTLSCEQNLNHDAMYWYRQDPGQGLRLIYYSQIVNDFQKGDIAEGYSVSREKKESFPLTVTSAQKNPTAFYLCASSINPQGLDGYTFGSGTRLTVV.

The chain employs TRBV19 and TRBJ2-5, with D possibly TRBD1 on 6 matching bases. The CDR3 covers 14 residues. The germline CDR1 and CDR2 sequences are LNHDA and SQIVND (reference sequence). Trimming left V 3 bases short and J 4 bases short, with 12 bases between. CDR3 amino acids: CASSITGLRETQYF. Here the CDR3 DNA reads TGTGCCAGTAGTATCACAGGGTTGAGAGAGACCCAGTACTTC.

This CDR3 is CASSLSRKRWTGELFF. The DNA for the CDR3 is TGTGCCAGCAGCTTATCTCGAAAGCGATGGACCGGGGAGCTGTTTTTT. The chain carries TRBV7-8 and TRBJ2-2; D is uncertain. The CDR3 sequence is 16 residues long. Germline V gene data show CDR1 as SGHVS and CDR2 as FQNEAQ. V was pared by 2 bases and J by 5 bases, with 15 bases between.

This chain joins TRBV6-1 and TRBJ1-5, with D possibly matching TRBD1 (5 bases). The germline V gene encodes CDR1 MNHNS and CDR2 SASEGT. Trimming pared 3 bases from V and 4 bases from J, leaving 13 bases between. CDR3 length: 15 residues. This CDR3 reads CASSEGLGSNQPQHF. In nucleotides, the CDR3 is TGTGCCAGCAGTGAGGGGCTGGGGTCTAATCAGCCCCAGCATTTT.

V usage is TRBV19 and J usage is TRBJ1-5; D is undetermined. Germline V lookup: CDR1 LNHDA, CDR2 SQIVND (reference sequence). V lost 6 bases, J lost 0 bases, and 6 bases lay in between. The CDR3 runs 13 residues. In DNA form, the CDR3 reads TGTGCCAGTAGGGAGTATAGCAATCAGCCCCAGCATTTT. Residues: CASREYSNQPQHF.

This clone was seen a handful of times. The rearrangement uses TRBV7-9 and TRBJ2-5; D gene unclear. The CDR3 loop spans 12 amino acids. Per the germline V gene, CDR1 is SEHNR and CDR2 is FQNEAQ (reference sequence). V was pared by 8 bases and J by 1 base, with 8 bases between. CDR3 sequence reads: CASAGVQETQYF. In DNA form, the CDR3 reads TGTGCCAGCGCCGGAGTCCAAGAGACCCAGTACTTC.

As to this clone: Other DNA sequences within the sample encode an identical CDR3. This rearrangement joins TRBV7-3 to TRBJ2-7; 13 bases map to TRBD2. Per the germline V gene, CDR1 is SGHTA and CDR2 is FQGTGA. V shed 5 bases, J shed 7 bases, and the junction held 5 bases outside the gene matches. The CDR3 has 14 amino acids. CDR3 coding DNA: TGTGCCAGCAGCCTCGGGACTAGCGGGAATGAGCAGTACTTC. It is translated as CASSLGTSGNEQYF.

In its sample, this clone was seen a few times. CDR3 DNA sequence: TGTGCCAGCAGTGATCCAACAGGGTCCCCCGTCTACGAGCAGTACTTC. Its protein product is CASSDPTGSPVYEQYF. The gene calls are TRBV25-1 and TRBJ2-5; TRBD1 is a possible D gene (6 bases). The J call may be in error: the DNA end matches TRBJ2-7 better. The CDR3 is 16 amino acids. Germline V lookup: CDR1 MGHDK, CDR2 SYGVNS.

The CDR3 coding sequence is TGTGCCAGCAGAGGGGGCCCGAACACCGGGGAGCTGTTTTTT. It specifies CASRGGPNTGELFF. The rearrangement uses TRBV25-1 and TRBJ2-2, with TRBD1 matching 7 bases. V was pared by 6 bases and J by 0 bases, with 1 base of the junction left unmatched. This CDR3 comprises 14 residues. Germline values: CDR1 MGHDK, CDR2 SYGVNS.

V and J are TRBV4-3 and TRBJ1-5; a possible D gene is TRBD1 (6 bases). Trimming pared 2 bases from V and 6 bases from J, leaving 14 bases between. Germline V CDR1 and CDR2: LGHNA, YSLEER. The CDR3 extends over 15 amino acids. The CDR3 reads CASSQQQGLGQPQHF. In DNA, the CDR3 is TGCGCCAGCAGCCAACAACAGGGTCTGGGTCAGCCCCAGCATTTT.

The chain recombines TRBV19 with TRBJ1-2; 7 bases agree with TRBD1. Germline V gives CDR1 LNHDA, CDR2 SQIVND (reference sequence). The CDR3 contains 12 residues. J gave up 8 bases and V 5 bases, and 5 bases lay outside the gene matches. CDR3: CASSFRQGGYTF. The CDR3 nucleotides read TGTGCCAGTAGTTTCCGACAGGGCGGCTACACCTTC.